This TCR beta chain was retrieved from a study of siplizumab effects on memory and regulatory T cells. The CDR3 length is 14 residues. V lost 3 bases, J lost 7 bases, and 2 bases stayed unmatched. Germline V gene lookup returns CDR1 SGDLS and CDR2 YYNGEE. Assayed TCR templates numbered 85,000 to 100,000 for each sample. Sequencing was performed with immunoSEQ multiplex PCR; in TCRdb, only in-frame clones are kept and a portion is missing. The sample shows 60,000 or so clones, more than 80% of them seen only once. This rearrangement joins TRBV9 to TRBJ1-5; TRBD1 agrees at 12 bases. Sequencing input: CD8+ T cells sorted from blood. The clonotype originates from a human donor in good health. CDR3 DNA sequence: TGTGCCAGCAGCGCCGGGACAGGGGGCCAGCCCCAGCATTTT. As protein: CASSAGTGGQPQHF.